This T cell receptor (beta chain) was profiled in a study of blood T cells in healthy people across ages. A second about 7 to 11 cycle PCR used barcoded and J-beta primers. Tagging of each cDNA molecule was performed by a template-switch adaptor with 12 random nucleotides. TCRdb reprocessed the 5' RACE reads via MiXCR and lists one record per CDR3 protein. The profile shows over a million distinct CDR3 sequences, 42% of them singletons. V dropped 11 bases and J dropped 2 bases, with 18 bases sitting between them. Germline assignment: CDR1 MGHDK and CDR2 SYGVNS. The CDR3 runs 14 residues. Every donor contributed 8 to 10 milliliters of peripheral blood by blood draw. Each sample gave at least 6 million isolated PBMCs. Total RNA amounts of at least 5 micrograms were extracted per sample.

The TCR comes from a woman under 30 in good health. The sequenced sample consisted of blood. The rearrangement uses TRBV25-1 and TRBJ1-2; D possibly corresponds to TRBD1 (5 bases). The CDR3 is CAGAPAGPNYGYTF. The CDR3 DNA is TGTGCCGGCGCCCCGGCAGGGCCGAACTATGGCTACACCTTC.